This passage covers 32 T cell receptor beta chains from one sample sequenced in a study of T cell responses to AZD1222 COVID-19 vaccine. Using immunoSEQ multiplex PCR, the repertoire was profiled, and TCRdb retains in-frame clones only, with some absent. This table holds approximately 100,000 clones, about 93% found once. Sample: peripheral blood, taken on day 0 of AZD1222 vaccination. The receptors were sampled from an adult in good health.

This clone was found once. V usage is TRBV18 and J usage is TRBJ2-5, with D possibly matching TRBD1 (5 bases). Germline CDR1 KGHSH, CDR2 LQKENI. Between the trimmed V and J ends, which lost 6 bases and 1 base, there was a span of 9 bases. The CDR3 runs 13 residues. The CDR3 here is CASSYGAQETQYF. The CDR3 nucleotides are TGTGCCAGCTCTTATGGGGCCCAAGAGACCCAGTACTTC.

V usage is TRBV9 and J usage is TRBJ2-1; D is uncertain. Trimming removed 1 base at V and 5 bases at J, with 10 bases between. The CDR3 sequence is 14 residues long. CDR1 is SGDLS and CDR2 is YYNGEE in the germline V gene. The CDR3: CASSVRFENNEQFF. CDR3 coding DNA: TGTGCCAGCAGCGTAAGATTCGAAAACAATGAGCAGTTCTTC.

The chain has TRBV2 and TRBJ1-2; possible D gene TRBD1, 5 bases. Trimming removed 2 bases at V and 4 bases at J, with 11 bases between. Germline V gives CDR1 SNHLY, CDR2 FYNNEI. The CDR3 is made up of 14 amino acids. In DNA form, the CDR3 reads TGTGCCAGCAGTGAACAGGGAGAAGGCTATGGCTACACCTTC. This gives the protein CASSEQGEGYGYTF.

The V call is TRBV20-1, the J call TRBJ1-2, with unresolved D. Trimming removed 3 bases from V and 0 bases from J, with 2 bases in between. The CDR3 spans 11 residues. The germline CDR1 and CDR2 sequences are DFQATT and SNEGSKA (reference sequence). Written as DNA, the CDR3 is TGCAGTGCTAGTCCTAACTATGGCTACACCTTC. It yields the protein CSASPNYGYTF.

V gene TRBV5-1 combines with J gene TRBJ2-6, with a tentative D call TRBD2 (5 bases). This CDR3 has 16 residues. Trimming pared 3 bases from V and 0 bases from J, leaving 10 bases between. The germline CDR1 and CDR2 sequences are SGHRS and YFSETQ. The CDR3 DNA reads as TGCGCCAGCAGCTCCGGACTGATCTCTGGGGCCAACGTCCTGACTTTC. Its protein is CASSSGLISGANVLTF. Full variable domain (outside the CDR3, taken from reference TRBV5-1 and TRBJ2-6): KAGVTQTPRYLIKTRGQQVTLSCSPISGHRSVSWYQQTPGQGLQFLFEYFSETQRNKGNFPGRFSGRQFSNSRSEMNVSTLELGDSALYLCASSSGLISGANVLTFGAGSRLTVL.

The chain uses TRBV11-1 and TRBJ1-1; possibly TRBD1 for D (5 bases). The V end lost 3 bases, the J end lost 0 bases, and 8 bases lay between the germline ends. Germline CDR1 reads SGHAT; CDR2 reads FQDESV (reference sequence). This CDR3 is built from 14 residues. The CDR3 DNA reads as TGTGCCAGCAGCTTGAGGGGAATGAACACTGAAGCTTTCTTT. Translation gives CASSLRGMNTEAFF. Variable domain in full (rest from reference TRBV11-1 and TRBJ1-1): EAEVAQSPRYKITEKSQAVAFWCDPISGHATLYWYRQILGQGPELLVQFQDESVVDDSQLPKDRFSAERLKGVDSTLKIQPAELGDSAMYLCASSLRGMNTEAFFGQGTRLTVV.

The chain carries TRBV2 and TRBJ1-2; D is possibly TRBD1 (5 bases). Trimming shortened V by 7 bases and J by 4 bases, and 16 bases separated the two germline ends. Germline V gene sequence: CDR1 SNHLY, CDR2 FYNNEI. The CDR3 has 14 residues. The CDR3 bases are TGTGCCAGCATCCGGGACTTGAGCGGCTATGGCTACACCTTC. Translated, it gives CASIRDLSGYGYTF.

The chain has TRBV11-3 and TRBJ1-4, with D perhaps matching TRBD1 (6 bases). From germline, CDR1 is SGHNT and CDR2 YENEEA. CDR3 length: 16 amino acids. V lost 5 bases and J 5 bases, leaving 18 bases between the germline ends. The CDR3 spells CASSRQVPGGNEKLFF. The CDR3 nucleotides read TGTGCCAGCAGCAGACAGGTCCCCGGAGGGAATGAAAAACTGTTTTTT.

This rearrangement joins TRBV5-1 to TRBJ2-3; D possibly corresponds to TRBD1 (5 bases). V gave up 1 base and J gave up 2 bases, with 11 bases separating them. The CDR3 contains 15 residues. Germline loops: CDR1 SGHRS, CDR2 YFSETQ. DNA for the CDR3: TGCGCCAGCAGCTTGCCAGGGTATGACACAGATACGCAGTATTTT. Its protein is CASSLPGYDTDTQYF.

This chain links TRBV11-2 with TRBJ2-1; a possible D gene is TRBD2 (6 bases). The V end was cut by 6 bases, the J end by 6 bases, with 9 bases between. The CDR3 runs to 12 residues. Looked up from germline, CDR1 is SGHAT and CDR2 is FQNNGV. The DNA for the CDR3 is TGTGCCAGCAGACGACTAGTCAATGAGCAGTTCTTC. Translated, it gives CASRRLVNEQFF.

V usage is TRBV28 and J usage is TRBJ2-3, with D possibly matching TRBD2 (5 bases). Germline lookup yields CDR1 MDHEN and CDR2 SYDVKM. V lost 6 bases, J lost 3 bases, and 22 bases lay in between. The length of the CDR3 is 17 residues. The CDR3 region is CASSPRLWGVGTDTQYF. For the CDR3, the DNA is TGTGCCAGCAGCCCCAGACTCTGGGGAGTTGGGACAGATACGCAGTATTTT.

This chain links TRBV11-2 with TRBJ1-1; D unresolved. The V end lost 0 bases, the J end lost 0 bases, and 8 bases lay between the germline ends. Germline CDR1 reads SGHAT; CDR2 reads FQNNGV. The CDR3 is 15 residues long. The CDR3 DNA is TGTGCCAGCAGCTTAGAGGCCAGATTGAACACTGAAGCTTTCTTT. Its protein product is CASSLEARLNTEAFF.

The chain has TRBV11-2 and TRBJ2-1; 8 nucleotides match TRBD1. CDR3 length: 14 residues. Germline V lookup: CDR1 SGHAT, CDR2 FQNNGV. V lost 0 bases, J lost 10 bases, and 5 bases stayed unmatched. This chain's CDR3 is CASSLDLTGDEQFF. The CDR3 DNA is TGTGCCAGCAGCTTAGACTTGACAGGGGACGAGCAGTTCTTC.

The chain employs TRBV18 and TRBJ1-1; D not resolved. The CDR3 length is 15 residues. Deletions cut 2 bases from V and 1 base from J, with 11 bases between. CDR1 and CDR2 (germline): KGHSH, LQKENI. The CDR3 spells CASSPIPGRNTEAFF. CDR3 nucleotides: TGTGCCAGCTCACCAATCCCTGGGAGGAACACTGAAGCTTTCTTT.

V and J are TRBV4-3 and TRBJ2-1; the match to TRBD2 covers 13 bases. V dropped 4 bases and J dropped 9; count of bases not matched to a gene: 6. The CDR3 extends over 15 amino acids. Germline CDR1 LGHNA, CDR2 YSLEER. DNA of the CDR3: TGCGCCAGCAGCCTCCGACTAGCGGGGGGCCTTGAGCAGTTCTTC. Its translation: CASSLRLAGGLEQFF.

The chain uses TRBV3-1 (or the pseudogene TRBV3-2) and TRBJ2-5; D possibly uses TRBD1 or TRBD2 (5 bases each). The CDR3 is 15 residues long. Trimming shortened V by 4 bases and J by 5 bases, and 17 bases separated the two germline ends. Germline assignment: CDR1 LGHDT and CDR2 YNNKEL (reference sequence). In nucleotides, the CDR3 is TGTGCCAGCAGCCCACAGAGGCAGGGAGAGGAGACCCAGTACTTC. Translation gives CASSPQRQGEETQYF.

V usage is TRBV13 and J usage is TRBJ2-3; weak D call: TRBD2 (6 bases). The length of the CDR3 is 16 residues. CDR1 PRHDT and CDR2 FYEKMQ come from the germline V gene (reference sequence). V was clipped by 0 bases and J by 4 bases, with 14 bases between them. CDR3 loop: CASSLGGGEDSDTQYF. The CDR3 DNA follows: TGTGCCAGCAGCTTAGGTGGCGGGGAGGATTCAGATACGCAGTATTTT.

The rearrangement joins TRBV30 to TRBJ2-3; TRBD1 might be the D (6 bases). Germline CDR1 is GTSNPN and CDR2 is SVGIG (reference sequence). V lost 0 bases to trimming and J lost 4 bases, with 8 bases between them. This CDR3 has 13 residues. DNA for the CDR3: TGTGCCTGGAGTGTACAGGGAGCAGATACGCAGTATTTT. Its translation: CAWSVQGADTQYF.

The J gene is TRBJ2-1, the V gene TRBV19, with 7 positions matching TRBD2. Germline CDR1 LNHDA, CDR2 SQIVND (reference sequence). This CDR3 region has 12 residues. Germline trimming cut 9 bases from V and 4 bases from J; bases unmatched to any gene: 3. The CDR3 DNA is TGTGCCAGCTCGGGACTATACAATGAGCAGTTCTTC. Amino acids: CASSGLYNEQFF.

CDR3 bases: TGTGCCAGCAGCTTAGACTTTTATGGCTACACCTTC. It encodes CASSLDFYGYTF. V usage is TRBV7-8 and J usage is TRBJ1-2; D gene ambiguous. This CDR3 is 12 amino acids long. Trimming took off 1 base at V and 5 bases at J, with 5 bases between the two ends. Germline CDR1 and CDR2: SGHVS and FQNEAQ.

The chain couples TRBV30 to TRBJ2-7; D remains ambiguous. This CDR3 comprises 12 residues. Germline V gives CDR1 GTSNPN, CDR2 SVGIG (reference sequence). Trimming pared 3 bases from V and 1 base from J, leaving 7 bases between. CDR3 nucleotide sequence: TGTGCCTGGAGGGCCTCTTCCTACGAGCAGTACTTC. The encoded protein is CAWRASSYEQYF. Variable domain in full (rest from reference TRBV30 and TRBJ2-7): SQTIHQWPATLVQPVGSPLSLECTVEGTSNPNLYWYRQAAGRGLQLLFYSVGIGQISSEVPQNLSASRPQDRQFILSSKKLLLSDSGFYLCAWRASSYEQYFGPGTRLTVT.

This clone came up a few times. The chain links TRBV4-3 to TRBJ1-3, with unresolved D. There are 17 residues in the CDR3. CDR1 LGHNA and CDR2 YSLEER come from the germline V gene. Deletions cut 3 bases from V and 1 base from J, with 16 bases between. In DNA, the CDR3 is TGCGCCAGCAGCCAGAGCGCAGCAAGAAAATCTGGAAACACCATATATTTT. Its protein product is CASSQSAARKSGNTIYF.

The rearrangement joins TRBV11-2 to TRBJ2-1; perhaps TRBD1 as D (6 bases). Trimming cost V 5 bases and J 9 bases, with 20 bases left between them. This CDR3 has 15 amino acids. Per germline, CDR1 SGHAT and CDR2 FQNNGV. This CDR3 is CASSPGASRAGEQFF. The CDR3 bases are TGTGCCAGCAGCCCAGGGGCGTCACGGGCGGGTGAGCAGTTCTTC.

This chain connects TRBV6-7 to TRBJ1-4; 9 bases are shared with TRBD1. TRBV6-7 is recorded as an ORF, its role being uncertain. Losses at the gene ends were 7 bases for V and 1 base for J; bases not matched to a gene: 7. The length of the CDR3 is 16 residues. CDR3 amino acids: CASIRTGEITNEKLFF. CDR3 nucleotides: TGTGCCAGCATCCGGACAGGGGAGATAACTAATGAAAAACTGTTTTTT.

The V call is TRBV29-1, the J call TRBJ1-2, with 7 nucleotides matching TRBD1. The CDR3 has 13 residues. Unmatched junction bases numbered 11, after V lost 6 bases and J lost 7 bases. The germline V gene has CDR1 SQVTM and CDR2 ANQGSEA. In DNA, the CDR3 is TGCAGCGTGGGGTCCGACAGGGTGTCTGGCTACACCTTC. This translates into CSVGSDRVSGYTF.

This clone showed up just once. This chain links TRBV5-1 with TRBJ1-2; TRBD1 agrees at 7 bases. Germline CDR1 reads SGHRS; CDR2 reads YFSETQ. J lost 8 bases, V lost 4 bases, and 11 bases had no gene match. The CDR3 totals 14 residues. Here the CDR3 reads CASSQGQPVEGYTF. The CDR3 DNA reads TGCGCCAGCAGCCAGGGACAGCCGGTGGAGGGCTACACCTTC. Based on the CDR3 plus reference TRBV5-1 and TRBJ1-2, the full variable domain is KAGVTQTPRYLIKTRGQQVTLSCSPISGHRSVSWYQQTPGQGLQFLFEYFSETQRNKGNFPGRFSGRQFSNSRSEMNVSTLELGDSALYLCASSQGQPVEGYTFGSGTRLTVV.

This clone was seen once. The rearrangement links TRBV5-1 to TRBJ2-1; the match to TRBD1 covers 8 bases. CDR3 length: 16 amino acids. J gave up 5 bases and V 0 bases, and 7 bases lay outside the gene matches. Germline V gene lookup returns CDR1 SGHRS and CDR2 YFSETQ. For the CDR3, the DNA is TGCGCCAGCAGCTTGGGAGAGGACAGGGTAAACAATGAGCAGTTCTTC. It is translated as CASSLGEDRVNNEQFF.

This clone appeared once. The V gene is TRBV6-5, the J gene TRBJ2-7, with 9 bases aligning to TRBD1. The germline CDR1 and CDR2 sequences are MNHEY and SVGAGI. V trimming: 7 bases; J trimming: 4 bases; junction bases outside the gene matches: 8. The CDR3 runs 14 residues. The chain's CDR3 is CASKRDREEYEQYF. The CDR3 nucleotides read TGTGCCAGCAAACGGGACAGGGAAGAGTACGAGCAGTACTTC.

The V call is TRBV19, the J call TRBJ2-7; D might be TRBD1 or TRBD2, each matching 6 bases. The germline V gene encodes CDR1 LNHDA and CDR2 SQIVND (reference sequence). This CDR3 comprises 16 residues. The V gene lost 3 bases and the J gene lost 2 bases, with 17 bases spanning the gap. CDR3 sequence: CASSIPGAVRAYEQYF. For the CDR3, the DNA is TGTGCCAGTAGTATCCCGGGGGCGGTTCGGGCCTACGAGCAGTACTTC. Full variable domain (outside the CDR3, taken from reference TRBV19 and TRBJ2-7): DGGITQSPKYLFRKEGQNVTLSCEQNLNHDAMYWYRQDPGQGLRLIYYSQIVNDFQKGDIAEGYSVSREKKESFPLTVTSAQKNPTAFYLCASSIPGAVRAYEQYFGPGTRLTVT.

The V and J genes are TRBV11-3 and TRBJ1-1; D unresolved. The CDR3 has 13 residues. Germline-derived CDR1 and CDR2 are SGHNT and YENEEA. The V gene lost 0 bases and the J gene lost 8 bases, with 10 bases spanning the gap. The CDR3 reads CASSLERAREAFF. The CDR3 nucleotides are TGTGCCAGCAGCTTAGAAAGGGCGAGAGAAGCTTTCTTT.

The chain couples TRBV3-1 (or the pseudogene TRBV3-2) to TRBJ2-5; D is unclear. With 0 bases removed from V and 3 bases from J, the gap between germline ends came to 14 bases. The CDR3 is 16 residues long. Germline loops: CDR1 LGHDT, CDR2 YNNKEL (reference sequence). The DNA of the CDR3 is TGTGCCAGCAGCCAAGATCTAACGAGATCCGAAGAGACCCAGTACTTC. As protein: CASSQDLTRSEETQYF.

V usage is TRBV19 and J usage is TRBJ1-1; no definite D call. The ends were cut back, 1 base at V and 1 base at J, with 10 bases in the middle. The CDR3 covers 15 residues. The germline CDR1 and CDR2 sequences are LNHDA and SQIVND (reference sequence). CDR3 protein: CASSIATTRNTEAFF. CDR3 DNA sequence: TGTGCCAGTAGTATAGCCACGACACGGAACACTGAAGCTTTCTTT.